The 8 T cell receptor beta chains in this list originate from one sample, sequenced in a study of CD8+CD57+ T cells in acquired aplastic anemia. Genomic DNA templated the TCR beta VDJ and CDR3 profiling. TCRdb used MiXCR to reprocess the reads, holding one entry per CDR3 protein. The table records more than 150,000 distinct CDR3 sequences, less than 50% of them present only once. All sequencing subjects had displayed CD8+CD57+ cell expansion on flow cytometry. The sample was sorted CD4+, CD8+, or CD8+CD57+ T cells (not recorded which) from PBMCs. The receptors originated from a human donor with aplastic anemia.

This clonotype was seen many times. CDR3: CAISPRGDVNYGYTF. DNA of the CDR3: TGTGCCATCTCCCCGAGAGGGGATGTTAACTATGGCTACACCTTC. The chain couples TRBV10-3 to TRBJ1-2; possibly TRBD1 for D (5 bases). Germline loops: CDR1 ENHRY, CDR2 SYGVKD. CDR3 length: 15 amino acids. The V and J ends lost 8 bases and 1 base respectively, with 17 bases between them.

V and J are TRBV30 and TRBJ2-2; D unresolved. Germline values: CDR1 GTSNPN, CDR2 SVGIG (reference sequence). This CDR3 is 14 amino acids long. V gave up 0 bases and J gave up 2 bases, with 7 bases separating them. The CDR3 sequence is CAWSVGSNTGELFF. CDR3 bases: TGTGCCTGGAGTGTAGGCAGCAACACCGGGGAGCTGTTTTTT.

This chain joins TRBV10-3 and TRBJ2-6; possibly TRBD2 for D (7 bases). This CDR3 contains 17 residues. Trimming took 3 bases from V and 0 from J, leaving 12 bases between them. Germline lookup yields CDR1 ENHRY and CDR2 SYGVKD. CDR3 in DNA: TGTGCCATCAGTGATGGAAGGGGGGGCTCTGGGGCCAACGTCCTGACTTTC. It is translated as CAISDGRGGSGANVLTF.

On this clonotype itself: The junction and the germline gene differ at one end; a read error may be behind it. V usage is TRBV2 and J usage is TRBJ1-1, with D perhaps TRBD1 (5 bases). There are 13 residues in the CDR3. Germline V CDR1 and CDR2: SNHLY, FYNNEI. CDR3: CASREAPGTEAFF. For the CDR3, the DNA is TGTGCCAGCAGGGAAGCCCCAGGGACTGAAGCTTTCTTT.

In regard to this clonotype: Given a much more abundant clone one base away, this may be a read error. CDR3 in amino acids: CATSEDRVNEKLFF. In DNA, the CDR3 is TGTGCCACCAGTGAAGACAGGGTGAATGAAAAACTGTTTTTT. The chain links TRBV24-1 to TRBJ1-4; 7 nucleotides agree with TRBD1. V gave up 4 bases and J gave up 5 bases; unmatched junction bases: 3. From germline, CDR1 is KGHDR and CDR2 SFDVKD. The CDR3 totals 14 residues.

This clonotype was counted at least ten times. The chain has TRBV4-2 and TRBJ2-5; 8 positions agree with TRBD1. Germline CDR1 is LGHNA and CDR2 is YNFKEQ. CDR3 size: 17 residues. The ends lost 3 bases at V and 7 bases at J; junction bases unmatched: 16. CDR3 region: CASSHTRQGASGGTQYF. The DNA of the CDR3 is TGTGCCAGCAGCCACACGCGGCAGGGGGCGTCGGGTGGGACCCAGTACTTC.

The V call is TRBV28, the J call TRBJ1-5, with 12 bases lining up with TRBD1. The trim removed 3 bases at V and 2 bases at J, leaving 8 bases unmatched. The CDR3 runs to 18 residues. CDR1 MDHEN and CDR2 SYDVKM come from the germline V gene. Here the CDR3 DNA reads TGTGCCAGCAGTTTGGGAGGGACAGGGGGCAGGGGCAATCAGCCCCAGCATTTT. Translating it yields CASSLGGTGGRGNQPQHF.

This clonotype was counted ten times or more. The gene calls are TRBV5-1 and TRBJ1-2, with D possibly matching TRBD1 (5 bases). Trimming pared 1 base from V and 6 bases from J, leaving 10 bases between. Per germline, CDR1 SGHRS and CDR2 YFSETQ. The CDR3 has 13 residues. CDR3 in amino acids: CASSLTGGHGYTF. Here the CDR3 DNA reads TGCGCCAGCAGCTTGACAGGAGGGCATGGCTACACCTTC.